This entry is about one TCR beta chain. Antigen specificity is unknown. The Oncomine TCR Beta short-read assay generated sequence data from the DNA of cultured CD4+ T cells. TCRdb processed the PCR reads anew with MiXCR; each CDR3 protein has one entry. The data show approximately 19,000 distinct CDR3 sequences, about 45% seen once. These data are taken from a study of vaccination and CD4 T cells after COVID-19. At the level of the study: SARS-CoV-2 positivity in convalescent patients was established by nasal swab PCR; under ten had mild and one severe disease.

Findings and limits, study-wide: Median numbers of SARS-CoV-2-reactive clonotypes increased from 21 to 38 (not a significant change).

The CDR3 totals 14 residues. In germline, CDR1 is DFQATT, CDR2 SNEGSKA (reference sequence). The V gene end was trimmed by 4 bases and the J gene end by 3 bases; junction bases not matched to a gene: 8. The treatment is: 10-day PBMC culture with coronavirus spike peptide pools or control peptides (ViraFEST assay). The V gene is TRBV20-1, the J gene TRBJ1-1, with TRBD1 matching over 7 bases. The receptor's source is a human donor who had recovered from COVID-19. The sample was CD4+ T cells from blood, cultured in vitro. CDR3 sequence reads: CSAIGGGADTEAFF. CDR3 DNA sequence: TGCAGTGCTATAGGGGGCGGTGCGGACACTGAAGCTTTCTTT.